This T cell receptor (beta chain) is from a study of cytomegalovirus exposure and HLA in healthy donors. Both 60 Vbeta primers and 13 Jbeta primers went into the PCR. Measured with immunoSEQ multiplex PCR; TCRdb has only the in-frame clones, and not every one. The sample lists roughly 160,000 clones, 80% to 90% seen once, with 2.5% in the top ten. Material for sequencing was PBMCs. The source of this sequence is a young man in good health and CMV-seropositive.

The CDR3 spells CASSFYSGGWTGELFF. CDR3 DNA: TGTGCCAGCAGCTTTTATTCTGGGGGCTGGACCGGGGAGCTGTTTTTT. The rearrangement joins TRBV7-2 to TRBJ2-2; maybe TRBD1 (6 bases). Trimming removed 3 bases at V and 5 bases at J, with 16 bases between. Germline assignment: CDR1 SGHTA and CDR2 FQGNSA. This CDR3 spans 16 amino acids.